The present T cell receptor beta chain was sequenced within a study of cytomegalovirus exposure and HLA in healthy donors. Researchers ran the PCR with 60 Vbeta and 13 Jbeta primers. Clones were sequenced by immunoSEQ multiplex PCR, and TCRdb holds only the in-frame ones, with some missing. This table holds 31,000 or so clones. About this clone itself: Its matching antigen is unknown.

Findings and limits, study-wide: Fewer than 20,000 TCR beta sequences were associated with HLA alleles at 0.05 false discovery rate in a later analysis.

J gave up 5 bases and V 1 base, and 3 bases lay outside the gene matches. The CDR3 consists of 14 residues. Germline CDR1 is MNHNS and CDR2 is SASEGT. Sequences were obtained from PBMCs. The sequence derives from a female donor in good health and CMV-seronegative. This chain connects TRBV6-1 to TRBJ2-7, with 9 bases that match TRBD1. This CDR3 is CASSEVQGAHEQYF. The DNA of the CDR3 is TGTGCCAGCAGTGAAGTACAGGGGGCCCACGAGCAGTACTTC.